This TCR beta chain was captured in a study of blood T cell repertoires in COVID-19. In the study overall: From the United States, Italy and Spain came samples of acute and convalescent COVID-19. PBMCs, B-cell-depleted T cells, or T cells were the source of the cDNA or gDNA that made up the material.

Per germline, CDR1 SGHDN and CDR2 FVKESK. The CDR3 contains 16 residues. The V end lost 4 bases, the J end lost 1 base, and 16 bases lay between the germline ends. Sequencing used immunoSEQ multiplex PCR; TCRdb keeps in-frame clones, though not all of them. The sample lists about 250,000 clones; 85% were seen once. In this sample, this clone turned up a few times. The chain combines TRBV14 with TRBJ1-1; D not resolved. Sequenced sample: peripheral blood. This TCR was recovered from a man aged 45-60 years with active or convalescent COVID-19. The CDR3 DNA sequence: TGTGCCAGCAGCCCCTTAATGGGCCTCGGGAACACTGAAGCTTTCTTT. This encodes CASSPLMGLGNTEAFF.